What follows describes a single TCR beta chain. This entry comes from a study of blood T cell repertoires in COVID-19. This CDR3 is built from 14 residues. Germline CDR1 is SGHDT and CDR2 is YYEEEE. Trimming at V came to 6 bases and at J to 4 bases, leaving 7 bases not matched to a gene. The method was immunoSEQ multiplex PCR; TCRdb's version includes in-frame clones alone and lacks a portion of them. The data contain about 70,000 clones, approximately 82% of them singletons. V and J are TRBV5-6 and TRBJ1-3, with TRBD1 identical over 7 bases. This TCR was sampled from a woman aged 80 or over with acute or convalescent COVID-19. Sequencing was performed on peripheral blood. CDR3: CASTRTGLGNTIYF. CDR3 sequence (DNA): TGTGCCAGCACCAGGACAGGTTTAGGAAACACCATATATTTT.